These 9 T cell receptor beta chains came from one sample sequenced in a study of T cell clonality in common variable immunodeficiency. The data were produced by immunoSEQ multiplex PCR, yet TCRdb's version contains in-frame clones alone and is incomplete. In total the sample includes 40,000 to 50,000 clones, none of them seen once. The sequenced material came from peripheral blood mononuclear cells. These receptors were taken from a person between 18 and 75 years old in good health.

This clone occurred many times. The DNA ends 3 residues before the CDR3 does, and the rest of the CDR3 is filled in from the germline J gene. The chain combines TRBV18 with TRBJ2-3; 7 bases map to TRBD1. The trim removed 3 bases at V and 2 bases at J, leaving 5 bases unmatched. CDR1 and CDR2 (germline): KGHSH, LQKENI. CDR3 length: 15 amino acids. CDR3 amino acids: CASSPGTAHTDTQYF. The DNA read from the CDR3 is TGTGCCAGCTCACCGGGGACAGCACACACAGATACG.

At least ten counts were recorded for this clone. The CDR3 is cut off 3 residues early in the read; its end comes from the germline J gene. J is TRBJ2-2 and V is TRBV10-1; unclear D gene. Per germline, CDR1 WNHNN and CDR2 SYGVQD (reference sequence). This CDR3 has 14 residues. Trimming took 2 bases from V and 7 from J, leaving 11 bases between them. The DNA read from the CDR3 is TGCGCCAGCAGTGAGGGTTTCGGCGGCGGGGAG. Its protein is CASSEGFGGGE. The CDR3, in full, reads CASSEGFGGGELFF.

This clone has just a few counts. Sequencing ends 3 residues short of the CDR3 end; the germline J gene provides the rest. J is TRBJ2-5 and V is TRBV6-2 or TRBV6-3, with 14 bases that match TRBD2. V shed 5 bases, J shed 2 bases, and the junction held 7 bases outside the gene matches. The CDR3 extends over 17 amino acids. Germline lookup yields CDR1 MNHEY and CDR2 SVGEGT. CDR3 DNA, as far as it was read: TGTGCCAGCAGTCCTCCGGGACTAGCGGGGGCGCAAGAGACC. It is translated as CASSPPGLAGAQET. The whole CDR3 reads CASSPPGLAGAQETQYF.

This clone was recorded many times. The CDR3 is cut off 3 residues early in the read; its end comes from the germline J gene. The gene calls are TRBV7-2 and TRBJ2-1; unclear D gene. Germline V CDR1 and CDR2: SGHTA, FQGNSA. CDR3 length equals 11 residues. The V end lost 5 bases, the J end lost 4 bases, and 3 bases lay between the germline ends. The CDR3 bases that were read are TGTGCCAGCAGCCCATACAATGAG. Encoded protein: CASSPYNE. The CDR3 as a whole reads CASSPYNEQFF.

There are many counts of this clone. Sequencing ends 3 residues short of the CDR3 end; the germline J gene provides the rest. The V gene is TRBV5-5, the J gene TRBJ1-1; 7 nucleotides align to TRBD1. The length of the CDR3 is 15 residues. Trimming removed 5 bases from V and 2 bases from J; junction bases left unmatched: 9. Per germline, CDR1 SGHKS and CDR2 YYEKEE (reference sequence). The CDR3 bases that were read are TGTGCCAGCAGGACCGGGACAGTTCTAAACACTGAA. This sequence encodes CASRTGTVLNTE. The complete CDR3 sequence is CASRTGTVLNTEAFF. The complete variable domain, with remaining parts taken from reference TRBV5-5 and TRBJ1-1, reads DAGVTQSPTHLIKTRGQQVTLRCSPISGHKSVSWYQQVLGQGPQFIFQYYEKEERGRGNFPDRFSARQFPNYSSELNVNALLLGDSALYLCASRTGTVLNTEAFFGQGTRLTVV.

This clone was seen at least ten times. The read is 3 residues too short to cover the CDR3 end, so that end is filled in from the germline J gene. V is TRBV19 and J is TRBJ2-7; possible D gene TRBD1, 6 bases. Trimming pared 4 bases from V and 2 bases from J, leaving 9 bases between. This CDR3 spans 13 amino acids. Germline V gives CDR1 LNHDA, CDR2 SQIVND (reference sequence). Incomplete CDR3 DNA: TGTGCCAGTAGTACGGACAGTACCTACGAG. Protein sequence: CASSTDSTYE. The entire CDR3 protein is CASSTDSTYEQYF.

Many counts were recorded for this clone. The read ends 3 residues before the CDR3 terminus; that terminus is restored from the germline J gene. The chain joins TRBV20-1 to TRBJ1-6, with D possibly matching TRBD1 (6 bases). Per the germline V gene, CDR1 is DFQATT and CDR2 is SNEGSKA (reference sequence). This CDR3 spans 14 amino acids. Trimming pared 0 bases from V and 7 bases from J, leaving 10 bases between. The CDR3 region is CSARDLTGNSPLHF. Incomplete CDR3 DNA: TGCAGTGCTAGAGATCTGACAGGAAATTCACCC.

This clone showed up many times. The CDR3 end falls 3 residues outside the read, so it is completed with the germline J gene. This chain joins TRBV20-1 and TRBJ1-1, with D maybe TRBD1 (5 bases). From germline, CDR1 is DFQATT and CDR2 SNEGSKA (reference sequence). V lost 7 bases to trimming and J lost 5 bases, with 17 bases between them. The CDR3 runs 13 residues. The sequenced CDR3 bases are TGCAGTGTCCGACACTCAGAGGGGACTGAA. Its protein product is CSVRHSEGTE. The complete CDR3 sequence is CSVRHSEGTEAFF.

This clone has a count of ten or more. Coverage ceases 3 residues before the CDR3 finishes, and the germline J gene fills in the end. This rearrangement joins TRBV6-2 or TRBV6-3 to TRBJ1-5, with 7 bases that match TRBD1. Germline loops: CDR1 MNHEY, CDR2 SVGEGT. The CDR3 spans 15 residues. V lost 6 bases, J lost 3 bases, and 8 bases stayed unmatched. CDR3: CASRPGQALNQPQHF. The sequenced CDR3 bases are TGTGCCAGCAGGCCTGGACAGGCCCTCAATCAGCCC.